These T cell receptor beta chains were read from a single sample in a study of beta chain features in type 1 diabetes. Profiling relied on immunoSEQ multiplex PCR, and the TCRdb table lists in-frame clones only, not all of them. The sample consists of under 400,000 clones, 12% to 15% of them appearing once. Sequencing was done on a sample of central memory CD4+ T cells from blood. Every receptor here comes from a man aged 30 to 39 in good health. Both conserved end residues are part of each CDR3. Fields, in order: J gene, V gene, clone size, D gene, CDR3 DNA, CDR3 protein. The D gene is left open where the match is weak. Part of the rows lack a size; the others show once, few, many or a class for expanded clones.

J: TRBJ2-5; V: TRBV6-6; size: NA; D: NA; DNA: TGTGCCAGCAGTTACCCGCCGGCGGGTCGGGAAGAGACCCAGTACTTC; CDR3: CASSYPPAGREETQYF
J: TRBJ2-3; V: TRBV2; size: NA; D: NA; DNA: TGTGCCAGCAGCCCAACTGCGGATACGCAGTATTTT; CDR3: CASSPTADTQYF
J: TRBJ2-1; V: TRBV9; size: few; D: NA; DNA: TGTGCCAGCAGCGAGGGGTTGCAACCCGCCTACAATGAGCAGTTCTTC; CDR3: CASSEGLQPAYNEQFF
J: TRBJ2-7; V: TRBV6-5; size: few; D: TRBD1; DNA: TGTGCCAGCACCCCTGGGACAGGGGGCTACGAGCAGTACTTC; CDR3: CASTPGTGGYEQYF
J: TRBJ1-6; V: TRBV15; size: NA; D: NA; DNA: TGTGCCACCTCTTCACCCCTCCACTTT; CDR3: CATSSPLHF
J: TRBJ2-2; V: TRBV7-2; size: many; D: NA; DNA: TGTGCCAGCAGCTTAGCTGGCAGAACCGGGGAGCTGTTTTTT; CDR3: CASSLAGRTGELFF
J: TRBJ2-5; V: TRBV6-6; size: few; D: NA; DNA: TGTGCCAGCAGTTACGGGGGGAAAGAGACCCAGTACTTC; CDR3: CASSYGGKETQYF
J: TRBJ2-1; V: TRBV6-1; size: many; D: TRBD1; DNA: TGTGCCAGCAGAACCGGGACAGGGGTCTACAATGAGCAGTTCTTC; CDR3: CASRTGTGVYNEQFF
J: TRBJ2-3; V: TRBV10-2; size: few; D: NA; DNA: TGCGCCAGCAGTGAGGGGGACAGTGAGCGGGGTGTTTGGGCAGATACGCAGTATTTT; CDR3: CASSEGDSERGVWADTQYF
J: TRBJ1-5; V: TRBV7-9; size: NA; D: NA; DNA: TGTGCCAGCAGCTTAGCCGTCGTAGGTTTTCGGACCCAGCATTTT; CDR3: CASSLAVVGFRTQHF
J: TRBJ2-5; V: TRBV11-2; size: few; D: NA; DNA: TGTGCCAGCAGCTTAGGAGGGGGGTCCCGAGAGACCCAGTACTTC; CDR3: CASSLGGGSRETQYF
J: TRBJ1-4; V: TRBV27; size: few; D: NA; DNA: TGTGCCAGCAGTTCAAGGGAAGTTGCAAAACTGTTTTTT; CDR3: CASSSREVAKLFF
J: TRBJ2-5; V: TRBV12-5; size: NA; D: NA; DNA: TGTGCTAGTGGTTTGCCCCATCCAAGAGAGACCCAGTACTTC; CDR3: CASGLPHPRETQYF
J: TRBJ2-3; V: TRBV5-8; size: NA; D: NA; DNA: TGTGCCAGCAGGATGCCGGCGGGGGCTGGGACAGATACGCAGTATTTT; CDR3: CASRMPAGAGTDTQYF
J: TRBJ1-1; V: TRBV30; size: NA; D: NA; DNA: TGTGCCTGGAGTGGGCGGTCGAACACTGAAGCTTTCTTT; CDR3: CAWSGRSNTEAFF